A selection of T cell receptor beta chains follows, all from one sample in a study of cytotoxic CD8 clonotypes in ibrutinib-treated CLL. Data came from immunoSEQ multiplex PCR; TCRdb stores just in-frame clones and leaves some out. This sample yields about 160,000 clones, of which over 65% are seen a single time; roughly 2% belongs to the top ten. This specimen consisted of PBMCs, obtained after 12 months of ibrutinib treatment. Every receptor here comes from a human donor with chronic lymphocytic leukemia. Each CDR3 is given with its conserved first and last residue. A D gene is named only where the DNA matches it firmly. The listing skips clone size in some rows; elsewhere it reads once, few, many or a size class.

>.|TRBV28|TRBJ2-5|.
CASSRGGQGGETQYF
TGTGCCAGCAGCCGAGGGGGGCAGGGGGGAGAGACCCAGTACTTC
>.|TRBV6-6|TRBJ1-1|.
CASSYAGVGTEAFF
TGTGCCAGCAGTTACGCGGGGGTCGGGACTGAAGCTTTCTTT
>.|TRBV5-4|TRBJ2-3|.
CASSHRSEGADTQYF
TGTGCCAGCAGCCACAGGTCCGAAGGCGCAGATACGCAGTATTTT
>.|TRBV19|TRBJ1-1|.
CASSIPYVRAGSTEAFF
TGTGCCAGTAGTATCCCATACGTCCGTGCGGGATCCACTGAAGCTTTCTTT
>TRBD1|TRBV29-1|TRBJ2-7|.
CSVETGVYQQYF
TGCAGCGTTGAGACAGGGGTTTATCAGCAGTACTTC
>TRBD2|TRBV19|TRBJ2-1|.
CASSMGGSGRADEQFF
TGTGCCAGTAGTATGGGTGGTAGCGGGAGGGCGGATGAGCAGTTCTTC
>TRBD2|TRBV19|TRBJ2-3|.
CASSRTSGVGDTQYF
TGTGCCAGTAGTAGGACTAGCGGAGTGGGAGATACGCAGTATTTT
>TRBD2|TRBV28|TRBJ2-1|.
CASSSSSGSRPYNEQFF
TGTGCCAGCAGTTCATCTAGCGGGAGCAGGCCCTACAATGAGCAGTTCTTC
>.|TRBV7-2|TRBJ1-2|.
CASSLVGQRGYTF
TGTGCCAGCAGCTTAGTAGGACAGCGTGGCTACACCTTC
>.|TRBV4-3|TRBJ2-7|.
CASSQDVSRTRAYEQYF
TGCGCCAGCAGCCAAGATGTATCCAGGACTCGCGCCTACGAGCAGTACTTC
>.|TRBV10-3|TRBJ1-2|.
CAISESTGTIGYGYTF
TGTGCCATCAGTGAGTCCACAGGAACCATTGGCTATGGCTACACCTTC
>TRBD2|TRBV11-2|TRBJ2-1|.
CASSLVAGGYNEQFF
TGTGCCAGCAGCTTAGTAGCGGGAGGCTACAATGAGCAGTTCTTC
>.|TRBV5-8|TRBJ1-1|.
CASRLPGMNTEAFF
TGTGCCAGCAGACTTCCAGGCATGAACACTGAAGCTTTCTTT
>.|TRBV9|TRBJ1-2|.
CASSPWTGNRDRYTF
TGTGCCAGCAGCCCTTGGACCGGTAATAGAGATCGCTACACCTTC
>.|TRBV6-5|TRBJ2-7|.
CASRFRLTYEQYF
TGTGCCAGCAGGTTCAGACTCACCTACGAGCAGTACTTC
>TRBD2|TRBV4-3|TRBJ2-2|.
CASSPLVAGGHTGELFF
TGCGCCAGCAGCCCCCTGGTGGCGGGAGGTCACACCGGGGAGCTGTTTTTT
>TRBD1|TRBV29-1|TRBJ2-1|.
CSTHRGKNEQFF
TGCAGTACACACAGGGGGAAAAATGAGCAGTTCTTC
>TRBD2|TRBV6-5|TRBJ2-1|.
CASRGLAGGNEQFF
TGTGCCAGCAGGGGACTAGCGGGAGGCAATGAGCAGTTCTTC
>.|TRBV7-8|TRBJ2-7|.
CASSSLVGKDF
TGTGCCAGCAGCTCTCTTGTGGGGAAGGACTTC
>.|TRBV28|TRBJ1-6|.
CASTQDYYNSPLHF
TGTGCCAGCACCCAGGATTACTATAATTCACCCCTCCACTTT
>.|TRBV4-2|TRBJ1-2|.
CASSQDFRGRTRGYTF
TGTGCCAGCAGCCAAGATTTTAGGGGGAGGACGAGAGGCTACACCTTC
>.|TRBV7-9|TRBJ2-7|few
CASSPKPFSYEQYF
TGTGCCAGCAGCCCAAAACCGTTCTCCTACGAGCAGTACTTC
>.|TRBV21-1|TRBJ2-7|many
CASSKRRTGTGRYEQYF
TGTGCCAGCAGCAAAAGACGTACCGGGACAGGGCGGTACGAGCAGTACTTC
>TRBD1|TRBV7-2|TRBJ1-6|few
CASSLLGQGVGYNSPLHF
TGTGCCAGCAGCTTGCTGGGACAGGGGGTGGGATATAATTCACCCCTCCACTTT
>.|TRBV30|TRBJ1-2|.
CAWKGDRYGYTF
TGTGCCTGGAAGGGGGATCGGTATGGCTACACCTTC
>.|TRBV19|TRBJ2-2|.
CASSNDPYPGELFF
TGTGCCAGTAGTAACGACCCCTATCCCGGGGAGCTGTTTTTT
>.|TRBV7-2|TRBJ1-2|.
CASSLGGGVRSFGYTF
TGTGCCAGCAGCTTAGGAGGAGGGGTACGCTCTTTTGGCTACACCTTC
>.|TRBV28|TRBJ2-2|.
CASSFPLTETGELFF
TGTGCCAGCAGTTTCCCCCTGACAGAAACCGGGGAGCTGTTTTTT
>.|TRBV11-1|TRBJ1-2|.
CASSVSFNYGYTF
TGTGCCAGCAGCGTATCTTTTAATTACGGCTACACCTTC
>TRBD2|TRBV27|TRBJ2-7|.
CASSLKREGSYEQYF
TGTGCCAGCAGTTTAAAGCGGGAGGGCTCCTACGAGCAGTACTTC
>TRBD2|TRBV9|TRBJ2-1|few
CASSVGDGLAGGLSYNEQFF
TGTGCCAGCAGCGTAGGCGATGGCCTAGCGGGAGGCCTCTCCTACAATGAGCAGTTCTTC
>.|TRBV28|TRBJ2-7|.
CASSLGSISSYEQYF
TGTGCCAGCAGTTTAGGGAGTATCAGCTCCTACGAGCAGTACTTC
>TRBD1|TRBV4-1|TRBJ2-7|.
CASRGQKLKNSYEQYF
TGCGCCAGCCGGGGACAGAAACTAAAAAACTCCTACGAGCAGTACTTC
>.|TRBV21-1|TRBJ2-7|.
CASSKVGGLAGTYEQYF
TGTGCCAGCAGCAAAGTCGGAGGGCTAGCGGGAACCTACGAGCAGTACTTC
>.|TRBV19|TRBJ2-4|.
CASSPPLADRKNIQYF
TGTGCCAGTAGTCCCCCCTTAGCTGACAGAAAAAACATTCAGTACTTC
>TRBD1|TRBV9|TRBJ1-2|.
CASSVWDSSQTDGYTF
TGTGCCAGCAGCGTCTGGGACAGTTCACAGACGGATGGCTACACCTTC